The clone carrying this T cell receptor beta chain was recorded at least ten times. Its target is not known. The TCR beta CDR3 regions underwent amplification from RNA transcripts. RT-PCR in the first round used HTBI primers; a second-round multiplex PCR followed. TCRdb analysed the multiplex PCR reads with MiXCR anew, one entry per CDR3 protein. The sample records more than 300,000 distinct CDR3 sequences, about 18% being singletons. This record belongs to a study of Graves' ophthalmopathy and Graves' hyperthyroidism. Overall study results and limits: Ophthalmopathy progression was predicted with around 71% sensitivity and around 72% specificity.

Establishment of the diagnosis relied upon clinical symptoms, serum thyroxine, TRAb, thyroid ultrasound and orbital computed tomography. The germline V gene encodes CDR1 MDHEN and CDR2 SYDVKM. The CDR3 extends over 12 amino acids. The ends were cut back, 6 bases at V and 8 bases at J, with 13 bases in the middle. The sequencing input was peripheral blood. The receptor comes from an adult woman with stable Graves' hyperthyroidism. This chain joins TRBV28 and TRBJ1-1; D is undetermined. DNA of the CDR3: TGTGCCAGCAGCCTACCCGGGAGGGAAGCTTTCTTT. This gives the protein CASSLPGREAFF. Together with reference TRBV28 and TRBJ1-1, the CDR3 gives the full variable domain: DVKVTQSSRYLVKRTGEKVFLECVQDMDHENMFWYRQDPGLGLRLIYFSYDVKMKEKGDIPEGYSVSREKKERFSLILESASTNQTSMYLCASSLPGREAFFGQGTRLTVV.